Following are 32 T cell receptor beta chains from one sample sequenced in a study of shared T cell receptors in the human thymus. Libraries were prepared by immunoSEQ multiplex PCR; TCRdb keeps only in-frame clonotypes and omits some of them. The sample gives 450,000 to 650,000 clones, more than 75% of which show up once; around 0.012% is in the top ten. This same sample was also part of a study on human thymus T cells.

Material: thymocytes. All receptors come from a boy under two years old with a congenital heart defect.

This rearrangement joins TRBV7-2 to TRBJ2-1, with 7 bases matching TRBD2. Germline assignment: CDR1 SGHTA and CDR2 FQGNSA. This CDR3 contains 16 residues. With V trimmed by 7 bases and J by 6 bases, 15 bases remained unmatched. The CDR3 DNA is TGTGCCAGCAACCCCCTCGGGGGGAGGGCCTGCAATGAGCAGTTCTTC. Its protein product is CASNPLGGRACNEQFF.

The chain has TRBV4-2 and TRBJ2-1; 11 bases fit TRBD2. Germline V gene sequence: CDR1 LGHNA, CDR2 YNFKEQ. The CDR3 spans 20 residues. V was clipped by 0 bases and J by 0 bases; unmatched bases: 10. In nucleotides, the CDR3 is TGTGCCAGCAGCCAAGATCCCCTAGCGGGAGGCCCTCGCTCCTACAATGAGCAGTTCTTC. As protein: CASSQDPLAGGPRSYNEQFF.

The chain recombines TRBV30 with TRBJ1-5; D remains unclear. This CDR3 comprises 13 residues. V was shortened by 5 bases and J by 2 bases, with 10 bases between the two germline ends. Germline assignment: CDR1 GTSNPN and CDR2 SVGIG (reference sequence). For the CDR3, the DNA is TGTGCCTGGGAGCGATCACGCAATCAGCCCCAGCATTTT. It codes for CAWERSRNQPQHF.

The genes are TRBV4-3 and TRBJ2-7, with TRBD2 identical over 7 bases. This CDR3 is 16 amino acids long. Per the germline V gene, CDR1 is LGHNA and CDR2 is YSLEER. J was trimmed by 5 bases and V by 0 bases; bases with no gene match: 10. CDR3 residues: CASSQDGSGEDHEQYF. The CDR3 DNA reads TGCGCCAGCAGCCAAGATGGAAGCGGGGAAGACCACGAGCAGTACTTC.

The CDR3 DNA sequence: TGTGCCAGCAGCCAAGATTCTCCATCGGATAGCGGGAGGACGGGCACCGGGGAGCTGTTTTTT. It yields the protein CASSQDSPSDSGRTGTGELFF. This chain links TRBV14 with TRBJ2-2; 10 nucleotides align to TRBD2. V was clipped by 0 bases and J by 4 bases; unmatched bases: 17. Germline V gene data show CDR1 as SGHDN and CDR2 as FVKESK. The CDR3 has 21 amino acids.

V gene TRBV27 combines with J gene TRBJ2-1, with 11 nucleotides matching TRBD2. Trimming took 8 bases from V and 5 from J; bases not matched to a gene: 8. CDR3 length equals 15 residues. Per germline, CDR1 MNHEY and CDR2 SMNVEV (reference sequence). The CDR3 sequence is CASGTSGREDNEQFF. The CDR3, as DNA: TGTGCCAGCGGAACTAGCGGGAGAGAAGACAATGAGCAGTTCTTC.

The chain joins TRBV10-3 to TRBJ2-7; D might be TRBD2 (5 bases). CDR3 length equals 12 residues. Trimming pared 7 bases from V and 5 bases from J, leaving 12 bases between. CDR1 is ENHRY, CDR2 SYGVKD, per germline. The CDR3 DNA is TGTGCCATCACGGGGAGTAGGAACGAGCAGTACTTC. Protein: CAITGSRNEQYF.

This sequence joins TRBV5-4 and TRBJ2-1; 8 nucleotides align to TRBD2. The germline V gene has CDR1 SGHNT and CDR2 YYREEE (reference sequence). J gave up 8 bases and V 3 bases, and 10 bases lay outside the gene matches. CDR3 length equals 15 residues. The CDR3 loop reads CASSSPKRERDEQFF. The CDR3 DNA sequence: TGTGCCAGCAGCTCCCCAAAGCGGGAGAGGGATGAGCAGTTCTTC.

The chain has TRBV5-6 and TRBJ2-2; 7 bases are shared with TRBD1. J lost 3 bases, V lost 0 bases, and 5 bases had no gene match. The germline V gene encodes CDR1 SGHDT and CDR2 YYEEEE. CDR3 length: 16 residues. CDR3 nucleotides: TGTGCCAGCAGCTTGGAGTCCGACAGGGACACCGGGGAGCTGTTTTTT. Its protein is CASSLESDRDTGELFF.

This clone was seen only once. CDR3 DNA: TGTGCCAGCAGGCTAGGAGGCCGAGTGGGTGAGCAGTTCTTC. Encoded protein: CASRLGGRVGEQFF. The chain combines TRBV28 with TRBJ2-1, with D possibly TRBD2 on 5 matching bases. V lost 6 bases and J 9 bases, leaving 18 bases between the germline ends. The germline V gene encodes CDR1 MDHEN and CDR2 SYDVKM. This CDR3 spans 14 amino acids.

The chain is built from TRBV7-2 and TRBJ2-3; D call uncertain. Germline V gene sequence: CDR1 SGHTA, CDR2 FQGNSA. The CDR3 has 16 residues. The chain's CDR3 is CATGSGRRWSTDTQYF. The CDR3 DNA sequence: TGTGCTACCGGGTCGGGTCGGAGATGGAGCACAGATACGCAGTATTTT.

This rearrangement joins TRBV13 to TRBJ2-2; 14 bases map to TRBD2. CDR3 length: 16 residues. Germline V CDR1 and CDR2: PRHDT, FYEKMQ (reference sequence). Trimming removed 0 bases from V and 8 bases from J; junction bases left unmatched: 2. The CDR3 region has the DNA TGTGCCAGCAGCTTAGGCGGGACTAGCGGGAGTGGGGAGCTGTTTTTT. The encoded protein is CASSLGGTSGSGELFF.

The V call is TRBV19, the J call TRBJ2-1, with 12 bases fitting TRBD2. V was pared by 6 bases and J by 6 bases, with 3 bases of the junction left unmatched. Germline lookup yields CDR1 LNHDA and CDR2 SQIVND (reference sequence). The CDR3 totals 14 residues. In nucleotides, the CDR3 is TGTGCCAGTAGGCCGGGACTAGCGGGCAATGAGCAGTTCTTC. Translating it yields CASRPGLAGNEQFF.

Only one count was recorded for this clone. V usage is TRBV12-5 and J usage is TRBJ2-7; D is unclear. Between the trimmed V and J ends, which lost 6 bases and 2 bases, there was a span of 11 bases. From germline, CDR1 is LGHNT and CDR2 FRNRAP. This CDR3 spans 13 amino acids. The CDR3 protein is CASGDTPTYEQYF. DNA for the CDR3: TGTGCTAGTGGAGATACACCCACCTACGAGCAGTACTTC.

V usage is TRBV11-2 and J usage is TRBJ1-5; the D is unclear. Germline CDR1 SGHAT, CDR2 FQNNGV. There are 15 residues in the CDR3. V was pared by 6 bases and J by 0 bases, with 12 bases between. CDR3 residues: CASSLSQYSNQPQHF. The CDR3 DNA sequence: TGTGCCAGCAGTTTATCTCAGTATAGCAATCAGCCCCAGCATTTT.

This chain's CDR3 is CASSRRAGLSYEQYF. The CDR3 nucleotides are TGTGCCAGCAGCCGCCGGGCGGGACTATCATACGAGCAGTACTTC. This chain connects TRBV7-2 to TRBJ2-7; TRBD2 matches at 7 bases. V lost 5 bases to trimming and J lost 4 bases; unmatched junction nucleotides: 11. This CDR3 contains 15 residues. CDR1 SGHTA and CDR2 FQGNSA come from the germline V gene.

This clone occurred a few times. CDR3 sequence (DNA): TGTGCCAGCAGTTCGCATACAGGGTACGAGCAGTACTTC. Translated: CASSSHTGYEQYF. V is TRBV27 and J is TRBJ2-7; the D gene is possibly TRBD1 (6 bases). In germline, CDR1 is MNHEY, CDR2 SMNVEV (reference sequence). V lost 4 bases and J lost 4, with 11 bases in between. This CDR3 is 13 amino acids long.

The chain has TRBV9 and TRBJ2-3; a possible D gene is TRBD2 (5 bases). Per germline, CDR1 SGDLS and CDR2 YYNGEE. The CDR3 covers 13 residues. Trimming took 0 bases from V and 5 from J, leaving 7 bases between them. CDR3 residues: CASSVGGGDTQYF. CDR3 nucleotides: TGTGCCAGCAGCGTAGGAGGAGGAGATACGCAGTATTTT.

V and J are TRBV27 and TRBJ1-5, with TRBD1 matching over 8 bases. Germline CDR1 MNHEY, CDR2 SMNVEV (reference sequence). This CDR3 region has 14 residues. V gave up 6 bases and J gave up 6 bases; unmatched junction bases: 7. DNA of the CDR3: TGTGCCAGCAGCCGAGACAGGGGAGGTCAGCCCCAGCATTTT. Protein: CASSRDRGGQPQHF.

V gene TRBV6-5 combines with J gene TRBJ1-4; D is perhaps TRBD1 (6 bases). From germline, CDR1 is MNHEY and CDR2 SVGAGI. V was clipped by 6 bases and J by 5 bases, with 10 bases between them. This CDR3 contains 13 residues. DNA for the CDR3: TGTGCCAGCAGCCCCCAGGGGAATGAAAAACTGTTTTTT. Translated: CASSPQGNEKLFF.

CDR3 residues: CASSQEYRNQPQHF. The CDR3 nucleotides read TGCGCCAGCAGCCAAGAGTACAGGAATCAGCCCCAGCATTTT. This chain links TRBV4-3 with TRBJ1-5; TRBD1 is a possible D gene (5 bases). V was cut by 0 bases and J by 4 bases, with 7 bases left in between. The CDR3 spans 14 residues. In germline, CDR1 is LGHNA, CDR2 YSLEER.

The chain uses TRBV6-4 and TRBJ1-1; no clear D gene. Germline CDR1 MRHNA, CDR2 SNTAGT. V lost 3 bases, J lost 1 base, and 6 bases lay in between. The CDR3 contains 13 residues. CDR3 residues: CASSEQKNTEAFF. CDR3 bases: TGTGCCAGCAGTGAGCAGAAGAACACTGAAGCTTTCTTT.

This chain joins TRBV28 and TRBJ1-5; 8 bases are shared with TRBD1. CDR3 length equals 17 residues. Germline assignment: CDR1 MDHEN and CDR2 SYDVKM. The V segment lost 3 bases and the J segment 0 bases; nucleotides outside the gene matches: 7. CDR3 amino acids: CASSFSDRGYSNQPQHF. CDR3 coding DNA: TGTGCCAGCAGTTTCTCCGACAGGGGCTATAGCAATCAGCCCCAGCATTTT. The full variable domain, in which reference TRBV28 and TRBJ1-5 provide the parts outside the CDR3, is DVKVTQSSRYLVKRTGEKVFLECVQDMDHENMFWYRQDPGLGLRLIYFSYDVKMKEKGDIPEGYSVSREKKERFSLILESASTNQTSMYLCASSFSDRGYSNQPQHFGDGTRLSIL.

The chain's CDR3 is CASSLDKRDEAFF. CDR3 bases: TGTGCCAGCAGCTTAGATAAGAGGGATGAAGCTTTCTTT. V usage is TRBV11-2 and J usage is TRBJ1-1; D not certain. This CDR3 has 13 residues. CDR1 and CDR2 from the germline V gene are SGHAT and FQNNGV. V was trimmed by 0 bases and J by 7 bases, leaving 9 bases between them.

This clone was counted only a few times. This chain connects TRBV7-2 to TRBJ2-3; 12 bases are shared with TRBD2. The junction had 14 bases not matched to a gene; V was cut back by 5 bases and J by 8 bases. CDR3 length: 17 residues. Germline CDR1 reads SGHTA; CDR2 reads FQGNSA. This chain's CDR3 is CASSPGAPSGGGGTQYF. The CDR3 DNA sequence: TGTGCCAGCAGCCCAGGGGCCCCTAGCGGGGGGGGAGGTACGCAGTATTTT. The full variable domain, in which reference TRBV7-2 and TRBJ2-3 provide the parts outside the CDR3, is GAGVSQSPSNKVTEKGKDVELRCDPISGHTALYWYRQSLGQGLEFLIYFQGNSAPDKSGLPSDRFSAERTGGSVSTLTIQRTQQEDSAVYLCASSPGAPSGGGGTQYFGPGTRLTVL.

The J gene is TRBJ2-6, the V gene TRBV9; 7 nucleotides align to TRBD1. Losses at the gene ends were 4 bases for V and 5 bases for J; bases not matched to a gene: 15. Germline values: CDR1 SGDLS, CDR2 YYNGEE. The CDR3 loop spans 18 amino acids. The CDR3 spells CASSPLQGGGGRANVLTF. CDR3 DNA sequence: TGTGCCAGCAGCCCCTTACAAGGGGGCGGAGGTAGGGCCAACGTCCTGACTTTC.

This clone was observed a few times. This chain links TRBV28 with TRBJ2-2; 11 bases fit TRBD2. The CDR3 sequence is 14 residues long. Germline-derived CDR1 and CDR2 are MDHEN and SYDVKM. V lost 9 bases, J lost 5 bases, and 5 bases stayed unmatched. The CDR3 loop reads CASPRLAGTGELFF. The CDR3 DNA follows: TGTGCCAGTCCTCGACTAGCGGGGACCGGGGAGCTGTTTTTT.

Here the CDR3 reads CASSNGLAGSHEQYF. CDR3 DNA: TGTGCCAGTAGTAATGGACTAGCGGGGTCCCACGAGCAGTACTTC. The genes are TRBV19 and TRBJ2-7; 12 nucleotides line up with TRBD2. CDR3 length equals 15 residues. J was trimmed by 5 bases and V by 4 bases; bases with no gene match: 6. Germline lookup yields CDR1 LNHDA and CDR2 SQIVND (reference sequence).

The V call is TRBV2, the J call TRBJ2-7; D unclear. Trimming cost V 3 bases and J 2 bases, with 11 bases left between them. The CDR3 is 14 residues long. Germline V gene sequence: CDR1 SNHLY, CDR2 FYNNEI. The CDR3 region has the DNA TGTGCCAGCAGTGATAACGGCCGGGCCTACGAGCAGTACTTC. This translates into CASSDNGRAYEQYF.

The gene calls are TRBV14 and TRBJ2-1; the match to TRBD2 covers 14 bases. V shed 6 bases, J shed 0 bases, and the junction held 16 bases outside the gene matches. Germline V gene sequence: CDR1 SGHDN, CDR2 FVKESK. The CDR3 consists of 21 residues. The CDR3 DNA is TGTGCCAGCAGTGGGGCCGGAGGGACTAGCGGGAGATCCTACTCCTACAATGAGCAGTTCTTC. Amino acids: CASSGAGGTSGRSYSYNEQFF.

This chain connects TRBV5-5 to TRBJ2-7; D may be TRBD1 (5 bases). This CDR3 contains 12 residues. V was pared by 5 bases and J by 1 base, with 7 bases between. CDR1 and CDR2 (germline): SGHKS, YYEKEE (reference sequence). The CDR3 DNA reads TGTGCCAGCAGAAGGGGTTCCTACGAGCAGTACTTC. It translates to CASRRGSYEQYF.

The chain carries TRBV27 and TRBJ2-1, with D possibly matching TRBD2 (6 bases). Trimming left V 3 bases short and J 2 bases short, with 20 bases between. The germline gives CDR1 MNHEY, CDR2 SMNVEV (reference sequence). The CDR3 runs 18 residues. CDR3 DNA sequence: TGTGCCAGCAGTTTCCGGATACTAGCTTACCCCCCCTACAATGAGCAGTTCTTC. Residues: CASSFRILAYPPYNEQFF.